Below, 13 T cell receptor beta chains from the same sample are listed, as sequenced in a study of T cell responses to AZD1222 COVID-19 vaccine. Some clones are missing from TCRdb's copy, which holds only in-frame ones; the method was immunoSEQ multiplex PCR. Among 140,000 to 150,000 clones, about 93% were seen once, and the ten largest hold approximately 5.2%. The material was peripheral blood, obtained on day 0 of AZD1222 vaccination. The receptors shown here come from an adult in good health.

This clone was seen once. This chain links TRBV10-3 with TRBJ1-4; D gene unclear. The CDR3 is 14 residues long. The germline CDR1 and CDR2 sequences are ENHRY and SYGVKD. V gave up 0 bases and J gave up 7 bases, with 9 bases separating them. The CDR3 nucleotides are TGTGCCATCAGTGAGTCGGGTACGGGTGAAAAACTGTTTTTT. It encodes CAISESGTGEKLFF.

The chain links TRBV7-9 to TRBJ1-4; no reliable D call. Trimming removed 5 bases from V and 4 bases from J, with 8 bases in between. The CDR3 totals 13 residues. Germline CDR1 and CDR2: SEHNR and FQNEAQ (reference sequence). The DNA of the CDR3 is TGTGCCAGCAGCCGAGGCTATAATGAAAAACTGTTTTTT. Translated: CASSRGYNEKLFF.

The chain has TRBV19 and TRBJ1-1; TRBD1 matches 8 bases. Germline values: CDR1 LNHDA, CDR2 SQIVND (reference sequence). The CDR3 extends over 14 amino acids. V dropped 3 bases and J dropped 5; count of bases not matched to a gene: 5. CDR3 residues: CASSMTGARTEAFF. The DNA of the CDR3 is TGTGCCAGTAGTATGACAGGGGCGAGGACTGAAGCTTTCTTT.

J is TRBJ2-2 and V is TRBV25-1; D gene uncertain. This CDR3 has 17 residues. The germline V and J ends were trimmed by 5 bases and 1 base, with 17 bases remaining between them. Germline V gene data show CDR1 as MGHDK and CDR2 as SYGVNS. The CDR3 sequence: CASSLRIIGRNTGELFF. Written as DNA, the CDR3 is TGTGCCAGCAGTCTTCGAATAATAGGCAGGAACACCGGGGAGCTGTTTTTT.

The rearrangement links TRBV11-2 to TRBJ2-1, with 10 bases that match TRBD2. CDR1 SGHAT and CDR2 FQNNGV come from the germline V gene. CDR3 length: 15 residues. V shed 4 bases and J 4 bases; nucleotides not matched to a gene: 4. CDR3 DNA: TGTGCCAGCAGCTCCGGGACTAGCGCGTACAATGAGCAGTTCTTC. It codes for CASSSGTSAYNEQFF.

The V call is TRBV21-1, the J call TRBJ1-2; the table assigns TRBD1, which was not confirmed against the DNA. TRBV21-1 is a pseudogene locus. CDR3 length: 13 residues. CDR3 bases: TGTGCCATCCTGAGAGAAGGGGGATATGGCTACACCTTC. Translated: CAILREGGYGYTF.

This chain connects TRBV11-2 to TRBJ2-5; no clear D gene. This CDR3 has 14 amino acids. Germline V lookup: CDR1 SGHAT, CDR2 FQNNGV. The V and J ends lost 1 base and 2 bases respectively, with 8 bases between them. CDR3 coding DNA: TGTGCCAGCAGCTTAGGGGCACTACAAGAGACCCAGTACTTC. This codes for CASSLGALQETQYF. Together with reference TRBV11-2 and TRBJ2-5, the CDR3 gives the full variable domain: EAGVAQSPRYKIIEKRQSVAFWCNPISGHATLYWYQQILGQGPKLLIQFQNNGVVDDSQLPKDRFSAERLKGVDSTLKIQPAKLEDSAVYLCASSLGALQETQYFGPGTRLLVL.

The chain combines TRBV21-1 with TRBJ2-7. TRBV21-1 is assigned pseudogene status. The length of the CDR3 is 16 residues. CDR3 nucleotides: TGTGCCAGCAGCGGACCCAAGGGAACGGGCTCCTACGAGCAGTACTTC. Its translation is CASSGPKGTGSYEQYF.

This chain uses TRBV5-1 with TRBJ2-1, with D perhaps TRBD1 (6 bases). Germline V lookup: CDR1 SGHRS, CDR2 YFSETQ. Trimming took 0 bases from V and 9 from J, leaving 10 bases between them. This CDR3 region has 13 residues. CDR3 DNA: TGCGCCAGCAGCTTGGTGACGGACAGTGAGCAGTTCTTC. Translating it yields CASSLVTDSEQFF.

A single count supports this clone. The J gene is TRBJ1-2, the V gene TRBV18, with 7 bases aligning to TRBD1. Germline assignment: CDR1 KGHSH and CDR2 LQKENI. The V segment lost 2 bases and the J segment 10 bases; nucleotides outside the gene matches: 7. This CDR3 contains 13 residues. CDR3 amino acids: CASSPGTAFAYTF. The CDR3 coding sequence is TGTGCCAGCTCACCAGGGACAGCTTTTGCCTACACCTTC.

The V call is TRBV2, the J call TRBJ2-5; D uncertain. The germline gives CDR1 SNHLY, CDR2 FYNNEI. V shed 5 bases and J shed 4 bases, with 14 bases lying between them. The CDR3 sequence is 14 residues long. The CDR3 loop is CASSPTDLRETQYF. CDR3 in DNA: TGTGCCAGCAGTCCAACGGACCTCCGAGAGACCCAGTACTTC. The variable domain in full, completed from reference TRBV2 and TRBJ2-5, reads EPEVTQTPSHQVTQMGQEVILRCVPISNHLYFYWYRQILGQKVEFLVSFYNNEISEKSEIFDDQFSVERPDGSNFTLKIRSTKLEDSAMYFCASSPTDLRETQYFGPGTRLLVL.

V usage is TRBV5-4 and J usage is TRBJ1-2; D ambiguous. Germline lookup yields CDR1 SGHNT and CDR2 YYREEE (reference sequence). The CDR3 covers 15 residues. V was pared by 4 bases and J by 5 bases, with 18 bases between. CDR3 coding DNA: TGTGCCAGCAGCGCTATGGGGTCAGTTGTATATGGCTACACCTTC. The encoded protein is CASSAMGSVVYGYTF.

The J gene is TRBJ2-1, the V gene TRBV2; 10 nucleotides align to TRBD2. Germline V CDR1 and CDR2: SNHLY, FYNNEI. This CDR3 has 16 residues. After removal of 4 bases from V and 5 bases from J, the junction contained 8 bases not matched to a gene. In DNA form, the CDR3 reads TGTGCCAGCAGTGCTCCGGGACTAGCGTCTCACAATGAGCAGTTCTTC. This encodes CASSAPGLASHNEQFF.